This TCR beta chain was profiled in a study of regulatory T cells in long-lasting Graves disease. The study's findings and limits: Patients with persistent Graves' had lower TCR diversity than newly diagnosed patients.

Relying on iRepertoire HTBI primers and Arm-PCR of CDR3 regions, the team built TCR beta libraries. In TCRdb, the multiplex PCR reads were re-called with MiXCR into one record per CDR3 protein. The sample consists of around 480,000 distinct CDR3 sequences, around 16% of them appearing once. Germline V CDR1 and CDR2: SQVTM, ANQGSEA. V lost 6 bases and J lost 4, with 15 bases in between. The CDR3 totals 13 residues. Time point specified: newly diagnosed GD, antithyroid drugs for less than 3 months. Isolated PBMC RNA provided the starting material for the TCR library. A remark on this clonotype: Its antigen is currently unknown.

The same sample was also studied in work on T cells in Graves' hyperthyroidism and ophthalmopathy. That report adds: Diagnostic decisions used clinical symptoms, serum thyroxine and TRAb, thyroid ultrasound and orbital computed tomography.

V usage is TRBV29-1 and J usage is TRBJ1-1; D remains unclear. The receptor was derived from a woman aged 40 to 65 with Graves disease. This specimen consisted of peripheral blood mononuclear cells (PBMCs), obtained at new diagnosis, from a patient treated with antithyroid drugs. The CDR3 DNA follows: TGCAGCGTGAACTTAGGACCGGGCACTGAAGCTTTCTTT. Its translation is CSVNLGPGTEAFF.